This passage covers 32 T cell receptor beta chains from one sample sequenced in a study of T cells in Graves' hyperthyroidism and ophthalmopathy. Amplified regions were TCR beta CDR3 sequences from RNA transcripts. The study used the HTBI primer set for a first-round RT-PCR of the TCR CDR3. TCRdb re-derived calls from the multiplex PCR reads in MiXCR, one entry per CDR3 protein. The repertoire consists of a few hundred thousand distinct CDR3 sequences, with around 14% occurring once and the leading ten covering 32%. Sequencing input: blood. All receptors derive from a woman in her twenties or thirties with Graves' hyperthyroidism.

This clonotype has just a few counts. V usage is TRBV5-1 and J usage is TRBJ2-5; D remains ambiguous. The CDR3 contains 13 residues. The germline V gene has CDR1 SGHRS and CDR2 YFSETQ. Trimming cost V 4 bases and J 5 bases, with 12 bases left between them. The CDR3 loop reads CASSAERRETQYF. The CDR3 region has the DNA TGCGCCAGCAGCGCGGAGCGTCGGGAGACCCAGTACTTC. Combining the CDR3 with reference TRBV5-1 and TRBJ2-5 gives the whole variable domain KAGVTQTPRYLIKTRGQQVTLSCSPISGHRSVSWYQQTPGQGLQFLFEYFSETQRNKGNFPGRFSGRQFSNSRSEMNVSTLELGDSALYLCASSAERRETQYFGPGTRLLVL.

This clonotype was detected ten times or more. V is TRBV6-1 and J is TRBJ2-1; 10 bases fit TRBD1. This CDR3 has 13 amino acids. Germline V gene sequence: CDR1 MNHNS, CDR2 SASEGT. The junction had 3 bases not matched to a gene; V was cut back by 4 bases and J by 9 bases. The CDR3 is CASSATGGSEQFF. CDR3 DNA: TGTGCCAGCAGTGCGACAGGGGGCAGTGAGCAGTTCTTC.

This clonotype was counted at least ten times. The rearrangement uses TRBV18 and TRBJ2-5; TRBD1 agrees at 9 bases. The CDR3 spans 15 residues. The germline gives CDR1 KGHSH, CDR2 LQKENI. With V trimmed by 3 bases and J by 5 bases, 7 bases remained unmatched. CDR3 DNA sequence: TGTGCCAGCTCACCTGGGACAGGGCAGGGGGAGACCCAGTACTTC. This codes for CASSPGTGQGETQYF. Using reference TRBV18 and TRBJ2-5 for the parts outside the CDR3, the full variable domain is NAGVMQNPRHLVRRRGQEARLRCSPMKGHSHVYWYRQLPEEGLKFMVYLQKENIIDESGMPKERFSAEFPKEGPSILRIQQVVRGDSAAYFCASSPGTGQGETQYFGPGTRLLVL.

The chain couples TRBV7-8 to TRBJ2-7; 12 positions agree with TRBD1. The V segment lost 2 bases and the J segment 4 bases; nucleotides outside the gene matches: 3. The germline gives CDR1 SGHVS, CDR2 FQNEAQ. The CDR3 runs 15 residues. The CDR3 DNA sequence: TGTGCCAGCAGCTTAATGGGACAGGGGGCATACGAGCAGTACTTC. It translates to CASSLMGQGAYEQYF.

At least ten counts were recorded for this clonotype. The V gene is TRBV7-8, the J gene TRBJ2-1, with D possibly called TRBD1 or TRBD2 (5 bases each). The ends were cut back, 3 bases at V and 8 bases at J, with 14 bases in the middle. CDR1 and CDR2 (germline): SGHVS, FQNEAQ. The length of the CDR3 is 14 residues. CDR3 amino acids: CASSLGTPLDEQFF. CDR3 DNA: TGTGCCAGCAGCTTGGGGACGCCTCTAGATGAGCAGTTCTTC.

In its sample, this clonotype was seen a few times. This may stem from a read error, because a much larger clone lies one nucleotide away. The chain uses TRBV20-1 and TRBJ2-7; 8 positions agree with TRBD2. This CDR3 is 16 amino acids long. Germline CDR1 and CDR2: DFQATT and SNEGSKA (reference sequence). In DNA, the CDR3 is TGCAGTGCTAGAGATGTAGAAGCGGGAGAATCCTACGAGCAGTGCTTC. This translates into CSARDVEAGESYEQCF.

CDR3 sequence reads: CASSAPTGVETYEQYF. The DNA of the CDR3 is TGTGCCAGCAGCGCACCGACAGGGGTAGAAACCTACGAGCAGTACTTC. The chain has TRBV5-5 and TRBJ2-7; TRBD1 matches 8 bases. CDR1 is SGHKS and CDR2 is YYEKEE in the germline V gene (reference sequence). Germline trimming cut 4 bases from V and 2 bases from J; bases unmatched to any gene: 11. CDR3 length: 16 amino acids.

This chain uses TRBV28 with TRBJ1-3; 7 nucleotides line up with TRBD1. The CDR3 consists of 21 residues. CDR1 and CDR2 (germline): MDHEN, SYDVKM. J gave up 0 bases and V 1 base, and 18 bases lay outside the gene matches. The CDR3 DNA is TGTGCCAGCAGTTTATTCTACAACAAAGGACAGGCGATAAACTCTGGAAACACCATATATTTT. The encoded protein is CASSLFYNKGQAINSGNTIYF.

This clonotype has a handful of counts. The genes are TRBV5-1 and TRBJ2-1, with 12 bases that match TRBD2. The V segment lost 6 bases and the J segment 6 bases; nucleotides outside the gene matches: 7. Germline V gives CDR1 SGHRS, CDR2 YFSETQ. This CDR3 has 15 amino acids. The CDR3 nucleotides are TGCGCCAGCATAGCGCTAGCGGGAGGGCCCAATGAGCAGTTCTTC. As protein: CASIALAGGPNEQFF.

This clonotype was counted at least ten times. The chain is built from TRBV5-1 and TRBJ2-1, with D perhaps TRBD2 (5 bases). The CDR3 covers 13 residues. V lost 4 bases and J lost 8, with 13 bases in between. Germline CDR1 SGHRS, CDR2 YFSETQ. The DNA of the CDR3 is TGCGCCAGCAGCGGGAGACCCCCCTATGAGCAGTTCTTC. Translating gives CASSGRPPYEQFF. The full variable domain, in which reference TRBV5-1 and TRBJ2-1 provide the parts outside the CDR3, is KAGVTQTPRYLIKTRGQQVTLSCSPISGHRSVSWYQQTPGQGLQFLFEYFSETQRNKGNFPGRFSGRQFSNSRSEMNVSTLELGDSALYLCASSGRPPYEQFFGPGTRLTVL.

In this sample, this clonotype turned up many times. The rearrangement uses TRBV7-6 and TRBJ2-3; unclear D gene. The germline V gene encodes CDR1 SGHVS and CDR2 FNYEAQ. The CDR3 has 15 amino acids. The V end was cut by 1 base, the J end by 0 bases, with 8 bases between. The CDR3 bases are TGTGCCAGCAGCTTAGGTGTCACTAGCACAGATACGCAGTATTTT. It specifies CASSLGVTSTDTQYF.

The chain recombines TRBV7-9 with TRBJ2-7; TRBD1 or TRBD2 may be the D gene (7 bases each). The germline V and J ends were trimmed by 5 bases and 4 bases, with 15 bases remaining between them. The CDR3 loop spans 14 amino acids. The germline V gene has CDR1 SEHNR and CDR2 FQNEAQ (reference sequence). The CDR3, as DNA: TGTGCCAGCAGCCCAGGGGGGGACAGTTACGAGCAGTACTTC. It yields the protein CASSPGGDSYEQYF.

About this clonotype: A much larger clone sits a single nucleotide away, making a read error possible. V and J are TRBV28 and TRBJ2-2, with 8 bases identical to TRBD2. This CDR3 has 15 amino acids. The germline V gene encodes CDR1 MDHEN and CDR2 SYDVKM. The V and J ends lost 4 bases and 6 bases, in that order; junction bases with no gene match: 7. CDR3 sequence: CASSSGTRIAGELFF. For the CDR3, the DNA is TGTGCCAGCAGTTCAGGGACTAGGATTGCCGGGGAGCTGTTTTTT.

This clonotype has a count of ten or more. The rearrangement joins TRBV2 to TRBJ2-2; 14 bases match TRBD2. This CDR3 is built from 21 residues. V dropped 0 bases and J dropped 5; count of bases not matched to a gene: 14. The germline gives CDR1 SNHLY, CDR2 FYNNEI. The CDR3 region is CASSEAPRLAGGPGRTGELFF. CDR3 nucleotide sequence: TGTGCCAGCAGTGAAGCGCCCCGACTAGCGGGAGGGCCGGGGCGAACCGGGGAGCTGTTTTTT.

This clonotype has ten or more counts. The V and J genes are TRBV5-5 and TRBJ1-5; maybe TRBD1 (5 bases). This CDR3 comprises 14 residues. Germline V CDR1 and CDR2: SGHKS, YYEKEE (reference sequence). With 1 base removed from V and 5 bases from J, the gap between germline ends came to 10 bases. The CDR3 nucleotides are TGTGCCAGCAGCTTGCGGGACGGATATCAGCCCCAGCATTTT. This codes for CASSLRDGYQPQHF.

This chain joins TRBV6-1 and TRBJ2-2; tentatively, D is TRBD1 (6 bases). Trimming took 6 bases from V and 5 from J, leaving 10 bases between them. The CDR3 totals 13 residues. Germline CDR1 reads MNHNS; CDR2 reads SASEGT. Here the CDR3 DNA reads TGTGCCAGCAGACCCAGGGGAACCGGGGAGCTGTTTTTT. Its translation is CASRPRGTGELFF.

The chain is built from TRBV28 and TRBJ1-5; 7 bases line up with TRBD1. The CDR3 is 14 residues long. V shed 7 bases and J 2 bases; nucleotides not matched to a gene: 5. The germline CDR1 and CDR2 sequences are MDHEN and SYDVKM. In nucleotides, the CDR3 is TGTGCCAGCACTGGAGGGGGCCGCAATCAGCCCCAGCATTTT. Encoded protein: CASTGGGRNQPQHF.

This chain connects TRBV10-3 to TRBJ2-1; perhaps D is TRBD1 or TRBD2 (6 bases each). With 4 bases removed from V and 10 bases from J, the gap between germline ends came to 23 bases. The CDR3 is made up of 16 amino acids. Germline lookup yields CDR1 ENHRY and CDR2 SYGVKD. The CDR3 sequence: CAISVSGGAGEYEQFF. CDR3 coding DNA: TGTGCCATCAGTGTTTCCGGGGGCGCTGGCGAATACGAGCAGTTCTTC.

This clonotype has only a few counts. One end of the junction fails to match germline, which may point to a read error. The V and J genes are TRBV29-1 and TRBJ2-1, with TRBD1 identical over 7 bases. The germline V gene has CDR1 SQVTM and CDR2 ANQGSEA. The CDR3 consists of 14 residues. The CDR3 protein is CSVIRQGHPNGQFF. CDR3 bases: TGCAGCGTTATACGACAGGGCCACCCAAATGGGCAGTTCTTC.

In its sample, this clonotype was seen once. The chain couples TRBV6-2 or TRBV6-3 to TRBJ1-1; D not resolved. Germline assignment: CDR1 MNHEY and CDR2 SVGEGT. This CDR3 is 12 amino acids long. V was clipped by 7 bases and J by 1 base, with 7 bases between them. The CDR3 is CASTRRNTEAFF. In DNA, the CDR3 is TGTGCCAGCACCAGAAGGAACACTGAAGCTTTCTTT.

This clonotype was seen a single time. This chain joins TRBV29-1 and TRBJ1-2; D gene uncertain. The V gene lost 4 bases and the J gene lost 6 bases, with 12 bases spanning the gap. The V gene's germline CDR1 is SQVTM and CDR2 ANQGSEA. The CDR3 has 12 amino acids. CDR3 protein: CSVANGVNGYTF. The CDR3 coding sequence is TGCAGCGTTGCGAATGGAGTAAATGGCTACACCTTC.

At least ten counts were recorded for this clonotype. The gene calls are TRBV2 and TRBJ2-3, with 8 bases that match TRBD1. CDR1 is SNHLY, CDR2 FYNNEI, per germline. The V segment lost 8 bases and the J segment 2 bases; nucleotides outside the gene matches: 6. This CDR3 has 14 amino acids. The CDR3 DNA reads TGTGCCAGCGAACCGGGACAGGTCACAGATACGCAGTATTTT. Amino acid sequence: CASEPGQVTDTQYF.

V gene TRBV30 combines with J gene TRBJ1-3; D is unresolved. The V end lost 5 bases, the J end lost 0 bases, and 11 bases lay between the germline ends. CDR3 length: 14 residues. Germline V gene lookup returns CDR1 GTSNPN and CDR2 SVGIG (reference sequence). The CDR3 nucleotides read TGTGCCTGGCGGAAGGCAAACTCTGGAAACACCATATATTTT. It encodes CAWRKANSGNTIYF.

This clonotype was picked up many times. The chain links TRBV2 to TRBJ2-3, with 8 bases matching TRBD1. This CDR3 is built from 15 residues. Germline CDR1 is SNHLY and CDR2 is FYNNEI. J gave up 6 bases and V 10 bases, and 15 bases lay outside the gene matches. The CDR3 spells CAIRTGYIQRDTQYF. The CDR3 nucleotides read TGTGCCATCAGGACAGGGTACATCCAGCGGGATACGCAGTATTTT.

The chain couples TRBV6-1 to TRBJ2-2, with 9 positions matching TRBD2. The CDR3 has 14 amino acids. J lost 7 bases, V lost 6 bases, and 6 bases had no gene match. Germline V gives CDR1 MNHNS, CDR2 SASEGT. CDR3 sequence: CASSIAGVYGELFF. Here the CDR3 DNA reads TGTGCCAGCAGCATAGCGGGAGTTTACGGGGAGCTGTTTTTT.

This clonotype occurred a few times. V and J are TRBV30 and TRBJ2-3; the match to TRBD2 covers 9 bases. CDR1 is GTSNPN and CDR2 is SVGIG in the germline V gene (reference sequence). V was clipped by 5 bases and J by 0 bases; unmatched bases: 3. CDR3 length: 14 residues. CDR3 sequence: CAWSTSGSTDTQYF. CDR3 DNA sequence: TGTGCCTGGTCGACTAGCGGAAGCACAGATACGCAGTATTTT.

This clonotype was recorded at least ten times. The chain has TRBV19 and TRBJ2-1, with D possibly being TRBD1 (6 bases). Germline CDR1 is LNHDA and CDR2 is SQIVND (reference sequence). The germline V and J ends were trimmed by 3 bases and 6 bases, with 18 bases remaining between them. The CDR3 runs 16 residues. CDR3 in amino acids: CASSISGTNPTNEQFF. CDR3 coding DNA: TGTGCCAGTAGTATCTCCGGGACAAACCCCACCAATGAGCAGTTCTTC. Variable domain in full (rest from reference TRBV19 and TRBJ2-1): DGGITQSPKYLFRKEGQNVTLSCEQNLNHDAMYWYRQDPGQGLRLIYYSQIVNDFQKGDIAEGYSVSREKKESFPLTVTSAQKNPTAFYLCASSISGTNPTNEQFFGPGTRLTVL.

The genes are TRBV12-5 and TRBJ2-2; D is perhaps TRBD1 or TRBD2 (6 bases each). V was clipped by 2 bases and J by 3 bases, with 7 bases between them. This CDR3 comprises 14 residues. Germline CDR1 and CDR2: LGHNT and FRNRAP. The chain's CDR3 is CASGLRGDTGELFF. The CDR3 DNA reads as TGTGCTAGTGGTTTGAGGGGGGACACCGGGGAGCTGTTTTTT.

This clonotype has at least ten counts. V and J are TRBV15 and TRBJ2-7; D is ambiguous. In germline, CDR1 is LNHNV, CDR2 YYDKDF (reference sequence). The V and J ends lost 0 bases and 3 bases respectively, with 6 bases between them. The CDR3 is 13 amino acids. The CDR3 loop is CATSREVNYEQYF. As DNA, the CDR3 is TGTGCCACCAGCAGAGAGGTCAACTACGAGCAGTACTTC.

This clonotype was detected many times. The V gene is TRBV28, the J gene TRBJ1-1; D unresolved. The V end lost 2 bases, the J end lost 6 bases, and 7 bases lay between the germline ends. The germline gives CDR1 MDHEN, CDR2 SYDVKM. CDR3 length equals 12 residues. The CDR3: CASSLIRPEAFF. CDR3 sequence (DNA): TGTGCCAGCAGTTTAATTAGGCCTGAAGCTTTCTTT.

CDR3 nucleotides: TGCGCCAGCAGCTTGGAGGTAGGCAATCAGCCCCAGCATTTT. This sequence encodes CASSLEVGNQPQHF. The chain joins TRBV5-1 to TRBJ1-5, with unresolved D. V lost 0 bases and J lost 2, with 6 bases in between. The CDR3 sequence is 14 residues long. CDR1 is SGHRS and CDR2 is YFSETQ in the germline V gene.

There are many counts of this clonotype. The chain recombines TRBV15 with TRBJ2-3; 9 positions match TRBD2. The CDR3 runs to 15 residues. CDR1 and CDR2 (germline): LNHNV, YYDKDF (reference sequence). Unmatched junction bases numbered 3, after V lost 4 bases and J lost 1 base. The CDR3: CATSTRTSGTDTQYF. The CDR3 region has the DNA TGTGCCACCAGCACACGGACTAGCGGCACAGATACGCAGTATTTT.